The present entry profiles one T cell receptor (beta chain) with its context. No antigen is known for it. The source of the PBMCs was 8 to 10 ml of fresh peripheral blood. This CDR3 has 13 residues. Trimming pared 3 bases from V and 6 bases from J, leaving 12 bases between. CDR1 and CDR2 (germline): SGDLS, YYNGEE. This sample was included in a study of T cells in Graves' hyperthyroidism and ophthalmopathy. Study information: Peripheral blood was drawn at first diagnosis, prior to all treatment. Overall study results and limits: Patients with ophthalmopathy were separated from those with stable hyperthyroidism by a 13 V-J model. Among clonotypes expanded in thyroid above 0.001, most were also found in blood.

Amplification targeted TCR beta CDR3 regions from RNA transcripts. First-round RT-PCR with HTBI primers amplified the TCR CDR3 region. TCRdb reanalysed the multiplex PCR reads using MiXCR and keeps one entry per CDR3 protein. The table includes approximately 300,000 distinct CDR3 sequences, about 19% detected once. This receptor was taken from a man in his fifties with Graves' ophthalmopathy. The material sequenced was blood. The rearrangement joins TRBV9 to TRBJ2-5; perhaps TRBD2 as D (6 bases). CDR3: CASSGKTRQTQYF. Here the CDR3 DNA reads TGTGCCAGCAGCGGGAAGACTAGGCAGACCCAGTACTTC.